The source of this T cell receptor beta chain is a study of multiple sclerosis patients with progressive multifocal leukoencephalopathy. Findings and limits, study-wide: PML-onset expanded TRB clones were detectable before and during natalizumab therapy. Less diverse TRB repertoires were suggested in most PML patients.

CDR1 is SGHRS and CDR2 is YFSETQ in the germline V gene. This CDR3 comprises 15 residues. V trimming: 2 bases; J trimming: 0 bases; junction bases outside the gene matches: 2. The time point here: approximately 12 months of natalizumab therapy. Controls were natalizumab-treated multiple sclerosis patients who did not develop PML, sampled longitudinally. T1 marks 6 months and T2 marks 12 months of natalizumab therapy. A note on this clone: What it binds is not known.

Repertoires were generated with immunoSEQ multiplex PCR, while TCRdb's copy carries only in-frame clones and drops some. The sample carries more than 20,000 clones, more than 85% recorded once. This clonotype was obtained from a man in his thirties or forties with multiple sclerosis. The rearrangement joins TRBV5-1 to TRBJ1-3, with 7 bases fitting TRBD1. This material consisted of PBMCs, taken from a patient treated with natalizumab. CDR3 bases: TGCGCCAGCAGCTTTACAGGGGACTCTGGAAACACCATATATTTT. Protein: CASSFTGDSGNTIYF.